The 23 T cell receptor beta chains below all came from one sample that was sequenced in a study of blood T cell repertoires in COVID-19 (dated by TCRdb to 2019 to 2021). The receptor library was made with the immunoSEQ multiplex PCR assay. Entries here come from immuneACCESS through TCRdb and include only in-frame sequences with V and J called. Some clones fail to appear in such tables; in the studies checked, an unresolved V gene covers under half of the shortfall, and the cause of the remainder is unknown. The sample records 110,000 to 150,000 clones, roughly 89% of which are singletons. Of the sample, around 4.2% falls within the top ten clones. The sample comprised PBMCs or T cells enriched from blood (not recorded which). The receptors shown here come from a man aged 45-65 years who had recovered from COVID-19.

CDR3 coding DNA: TGCGCCAGCAGCCAACGGGGGGCCCCGAGAGACATTCAGTACTTC. This codes for CASSQRGAPRDIQYF. This chain connects TRBV4-1 to TRBJ2-4; D is perhaps TRBD2 (7 bases). V gave up 2 bases and J gave up 8 bases, with 16 bases separating them. CDR1 and CDR2 (germline): MGHRA, YSYEKL. The CDR3 consists of 15 residues.

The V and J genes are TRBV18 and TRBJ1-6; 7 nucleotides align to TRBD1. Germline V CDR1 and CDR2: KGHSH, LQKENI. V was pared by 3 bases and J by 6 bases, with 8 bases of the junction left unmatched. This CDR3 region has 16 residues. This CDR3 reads CASSPARDRLNSPLHF. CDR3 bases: TGTGCCAGCTCACCGGCAAGGGACAGACTTAATTCACCCCTCCACTTT.

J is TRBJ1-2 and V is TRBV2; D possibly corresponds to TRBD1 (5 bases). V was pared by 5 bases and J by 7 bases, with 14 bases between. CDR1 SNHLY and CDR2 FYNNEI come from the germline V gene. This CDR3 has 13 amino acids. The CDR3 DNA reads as TGTGCCAGCAGTCCGCAGGGTTTCGGTGGCTACACCTTC. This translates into CASSPQGFGGYTF.

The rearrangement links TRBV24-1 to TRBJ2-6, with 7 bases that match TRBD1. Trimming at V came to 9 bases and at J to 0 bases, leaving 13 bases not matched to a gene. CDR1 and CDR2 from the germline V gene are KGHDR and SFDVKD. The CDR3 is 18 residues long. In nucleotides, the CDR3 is TGTGCCACCCAGTCCCGGGACAGAGGATTCTCTGGGGCCAACGTCCTGACTTTC. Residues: CATQSRDRGFSGANVLTF.

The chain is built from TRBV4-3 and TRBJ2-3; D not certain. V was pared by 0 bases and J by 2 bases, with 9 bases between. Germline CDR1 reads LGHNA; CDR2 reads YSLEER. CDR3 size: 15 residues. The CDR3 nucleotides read TGCGCCAGCAGCCAAGAGCGAGCGAACACAGATACGCAGTATTTT. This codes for CASSQERANTDTQYF.

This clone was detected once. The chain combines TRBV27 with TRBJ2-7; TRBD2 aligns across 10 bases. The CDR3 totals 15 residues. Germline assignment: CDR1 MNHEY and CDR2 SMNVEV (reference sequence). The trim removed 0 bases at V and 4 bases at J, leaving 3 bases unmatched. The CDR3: CASSLSGLADYEQYF. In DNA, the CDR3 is TGTGCCAGCAGTTTATCAGGACTAGCGGATTACGAGCAGTACTTC.

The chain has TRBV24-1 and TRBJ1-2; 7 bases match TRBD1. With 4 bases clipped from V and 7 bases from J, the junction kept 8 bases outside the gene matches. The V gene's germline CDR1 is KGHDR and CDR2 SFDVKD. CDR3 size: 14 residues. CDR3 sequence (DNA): TGTGCCACCAGTGAGGGACAGCACTCCTTTGGCTACACCTTC. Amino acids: CATSEGQHSFGYTF.

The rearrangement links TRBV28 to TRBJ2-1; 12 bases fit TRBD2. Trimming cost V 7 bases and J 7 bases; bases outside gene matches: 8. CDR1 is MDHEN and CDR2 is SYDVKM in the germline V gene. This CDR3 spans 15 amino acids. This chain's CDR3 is CASIAPSGGGNEQFF. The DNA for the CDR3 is TGTGCCAGCATCGCTCCTAGCGGGGGGGGGAATGAGCAGTTCTTC. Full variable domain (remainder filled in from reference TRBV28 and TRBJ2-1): DVKVTQSSRYLVKRTGEKVFLECVQDMDHENMFWYRQDPGLGLRLIYFSYDVKMKEKGDIPEGYSVSREKKERFSLILESASTNQTSMYLCASIAPSGGGNEQFFGPGTRLTVL.

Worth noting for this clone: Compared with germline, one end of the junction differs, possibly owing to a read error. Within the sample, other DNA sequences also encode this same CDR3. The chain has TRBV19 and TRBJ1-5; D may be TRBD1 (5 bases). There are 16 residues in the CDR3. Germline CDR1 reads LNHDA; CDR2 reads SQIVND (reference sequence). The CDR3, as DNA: TGTGCCAGTAGTATAGATTCAAGGCAGGGCAATCAGCCTCAGCATTTT. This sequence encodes CASSIDSRQGNQPQHF.

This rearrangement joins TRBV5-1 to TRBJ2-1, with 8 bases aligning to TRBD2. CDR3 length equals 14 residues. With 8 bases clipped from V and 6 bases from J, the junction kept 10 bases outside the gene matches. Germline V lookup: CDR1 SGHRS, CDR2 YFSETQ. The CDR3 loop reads CASSLAGHGNEQFF. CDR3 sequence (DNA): TGCGCCAGTAGTCTAGCGGGCCACGGCAATGAGCAGTTCTTC.

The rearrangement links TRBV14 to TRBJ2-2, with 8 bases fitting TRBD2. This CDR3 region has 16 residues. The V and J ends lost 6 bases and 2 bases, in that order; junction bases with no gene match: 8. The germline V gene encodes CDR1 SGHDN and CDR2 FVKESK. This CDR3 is CASSPISGINTGELFF. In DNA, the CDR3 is TGTGCCAGCAGTCCAATTAGCGGGATAAACACCGGGGAGCTGTTTTTT. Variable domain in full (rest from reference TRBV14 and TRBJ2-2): EAGVTQFPSHSVIEKGQTVTLRCDPISGHDNLYWYRRVMGKEIKFLLHFVKESKQDESGMPNNRFLAERTGGTYSTLKVQPAELEDSGVYFCASSPISGINTGELFFGEGSRLTVL.

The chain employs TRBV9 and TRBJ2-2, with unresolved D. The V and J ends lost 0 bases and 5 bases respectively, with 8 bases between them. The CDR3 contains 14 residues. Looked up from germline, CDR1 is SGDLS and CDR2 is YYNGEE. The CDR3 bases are TGTGCCAGCAGCGTAGTGAGTTCAACCGGGGAGCTGTTTTTT. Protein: CASSVVSSTGELFF.

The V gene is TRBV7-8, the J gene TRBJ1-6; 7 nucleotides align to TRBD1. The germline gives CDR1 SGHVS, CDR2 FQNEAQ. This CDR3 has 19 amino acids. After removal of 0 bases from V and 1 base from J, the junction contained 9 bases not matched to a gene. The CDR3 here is CASSLARLGGNSYNSPLHF. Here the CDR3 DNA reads TGTGCCAGCAGCTTAGCGCGTTTAGGGGGCAATTCCTATAATTCACCCCTCCACTTT. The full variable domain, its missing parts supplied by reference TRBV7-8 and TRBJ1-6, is GAGVSQSPRYKVAKRGQDVALRCDPISGHVSLFWYQQALGQGPEFLTYFQNEAQLDKSGLPSDRFFAERPEGSVSTLKIQRTQQEDSAVYLCASSLARLGGNSYNSPLHFGNGTRLTVT.

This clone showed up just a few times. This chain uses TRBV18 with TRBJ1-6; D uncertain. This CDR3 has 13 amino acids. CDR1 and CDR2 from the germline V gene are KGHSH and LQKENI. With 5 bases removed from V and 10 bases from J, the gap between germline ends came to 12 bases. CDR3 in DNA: TGTGCCAGCTCAGGAGACCTTGCGTCACCCCTCCACTTT. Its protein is CASSGDLASPLHF. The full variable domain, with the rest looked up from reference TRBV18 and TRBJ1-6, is NAGVMQNPRHLVRRRGQEARLRCSPMKGHSHVYWYRQLPEEGLKFMVYLQKENIIDESGMPKERFSAEFPKEGPSILRIQQVVRGDSAAYFCASSGDLASPLHFGNGTRLTVT.

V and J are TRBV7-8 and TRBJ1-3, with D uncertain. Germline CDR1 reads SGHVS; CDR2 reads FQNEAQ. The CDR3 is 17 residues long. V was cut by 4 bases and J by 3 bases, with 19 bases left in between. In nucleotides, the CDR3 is TGTGCCAGCAGCTCCCCCCTTAGCGGGGTTTATGGAAACACCATATATTTT. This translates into CASSSPLSGVYGNTIYF.

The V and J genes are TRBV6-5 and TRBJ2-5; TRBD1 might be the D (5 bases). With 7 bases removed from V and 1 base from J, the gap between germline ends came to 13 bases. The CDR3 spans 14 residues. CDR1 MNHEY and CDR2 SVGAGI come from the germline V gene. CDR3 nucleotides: TGTGCCAGCACCCCAGGGCGTTTCCAAGAGACCCAGTACTTC. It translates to CASTPGRFQETQYF.

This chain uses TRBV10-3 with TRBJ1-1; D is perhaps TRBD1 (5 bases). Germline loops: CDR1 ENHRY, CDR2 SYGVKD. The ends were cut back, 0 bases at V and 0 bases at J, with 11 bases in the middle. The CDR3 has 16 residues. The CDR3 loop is CAISESGGQLNTEAFF. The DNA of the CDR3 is TGTGCCATCAGTGAGTCGGGCGGACAATTGAACACTGAAGCTTTCTTT.

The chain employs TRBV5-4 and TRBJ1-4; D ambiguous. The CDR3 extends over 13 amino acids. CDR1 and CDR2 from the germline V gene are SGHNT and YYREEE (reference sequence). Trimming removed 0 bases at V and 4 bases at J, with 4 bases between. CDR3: CASSLASNEKLFF. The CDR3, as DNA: TGTGCCAGCAGCTTGGCCAGTAATGAAAAACTGTTTTTT.

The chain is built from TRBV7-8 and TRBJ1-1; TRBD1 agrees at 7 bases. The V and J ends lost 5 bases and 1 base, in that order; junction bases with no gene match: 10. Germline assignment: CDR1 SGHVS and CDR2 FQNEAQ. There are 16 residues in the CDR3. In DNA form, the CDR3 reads TGTGCCAGCAGCCAGAGGGGGCACACCCCGAACACTGAAGCTTTCTTT. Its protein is CASSQRGHTPNTEAFF.

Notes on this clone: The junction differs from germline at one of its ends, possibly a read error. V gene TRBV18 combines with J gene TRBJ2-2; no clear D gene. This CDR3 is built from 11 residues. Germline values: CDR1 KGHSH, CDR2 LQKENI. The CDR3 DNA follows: TGTGCCAGCTCAAGAGAAATAGAGCGGTTTTTT. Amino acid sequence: CASSREIERFF.

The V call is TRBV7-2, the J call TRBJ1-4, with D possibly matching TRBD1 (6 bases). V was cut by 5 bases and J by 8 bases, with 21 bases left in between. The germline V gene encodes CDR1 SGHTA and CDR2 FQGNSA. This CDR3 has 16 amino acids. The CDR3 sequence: CASSKGSPGVGEKLFF. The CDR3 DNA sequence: TGTGCCAGCAGCAAGGGGTCCCCAGGGGTAGGGGAAAAACTGTTTTTT.

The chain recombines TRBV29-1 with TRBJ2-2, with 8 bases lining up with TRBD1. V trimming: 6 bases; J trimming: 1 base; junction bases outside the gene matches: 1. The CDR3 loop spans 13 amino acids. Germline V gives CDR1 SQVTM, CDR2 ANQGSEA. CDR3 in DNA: TGCAGCGTGACAGGGGTGAACACCGGGGAGCTGTTTTTT. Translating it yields CSVTGVNTGELFF.

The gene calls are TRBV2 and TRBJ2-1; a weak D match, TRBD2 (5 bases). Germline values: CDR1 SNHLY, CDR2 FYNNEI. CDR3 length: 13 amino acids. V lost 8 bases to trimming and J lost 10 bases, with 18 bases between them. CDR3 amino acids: CASRSYGDVEQFF. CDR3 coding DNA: TGTGCCAGCCGATCCTACGGGGATGTAGAGCAGTTCTTC.